These T cell receptor beta chains were read from a single sample in a study of blood T cell repertoires in COVID-19. Libraries were prepared by immunoSEQ multiplex PCR; TCRdb keeps only in-frame clonotypes and omits some of them. The sample records about 250,000 clones, 84% being singletons. Material: peripheral blood. All receptors come from a man between 50 and 59 years old with active or convalescent COVID-19. CDR3s include the opening cysteine and the closing phenylalanine or tryptophan. A D gene is named only where the DNA matches it firmly. Size values are once, few and many counts, or a class for expanded clones, and some rows have none.

CDR3 length,J gene,D gene,clone size,V gene,CDR3 DNA,CDR3 protein
14,TRBJ1-2,NA,once,TRBV28,TGTGCCAGCACCACGGGGCGGGATCGCTATGGCTACACCTTC,CASTTGRDRYGYTF
14,TRBJ1-4,NA,once,TRBV7-9,TGTGCCAGCACCAAAGGCAGGCTTAATGAAAAACTGTTTTTT,CASTKGRLNEKLFF
17,TRBJ1-1,NA,NA,TRBV28,TGTGCCAGCAGTTTCTCACAGGGTAAGGGAGCGAACACTGAAGCTTTCTTT,CASSFSQGKGANTEAFF
17,TRBJ2-2,NA,NA,TRBV18,TGTGCCAGCTCACCGCAGTCTGTGACAGCGAACACCGGGGAGCTGTTTTTT,CASSPQSVTANTGELFF
15,TRBJ2-1,TRBD2,NA,TRBV6-2/TRBV6-3,TGTGCCAGCAGCCCCAATCGACTTAGCGGGAATGAGCAGTTCTTC,CASSPNRLSGNEQFF
13,TRBJ1-2,NA,NA,TRBV11-2,TGTGCCAGCAGCTTCAGCGGGGGCGGAGGCTACACCTTC,CASSFSGGGGYTF
18,TRBJ2-2,TRBD2,NA,TRBV5-1,TGCGCCAGCAGCCCTGGGGAGGGTGCGGCGAAGAACACCGGGGAGCTGTTTTTT,CASSPGEGAAKNTGELFF
14,TRBJ2-7,TRBD1,NA,TRBV7-2,TGTGCCAGCAGCTACTGGGACAGGGACTACGAGCAGTACTTC,CASSYWDRDYEQYF
14,TRBJ1-1,TRBD1,NA,TRBV15,TGTGCCACCAGCAGGGGCAGGGGGGACACTGAAGCTTTCTTT,CATSRGRGDTEAFF
15,TRBJ1-5,TRBD1,few,TRBV27,TGTGCCAGCAGTTTAATCGGGACAGGGCGTCAGCCCCAGCATTTT,CASSLIGTGRQPQHF
13,TRBJ1-3,NA,NA,TRBV13,TGTGCCAGCAGCTTATCCAGGTCAAACACCATATATTTT,CASSLSRSNTIYF
11,TRBJ1-2,NA,NA,TRBV21-1,TGTGCCAGCAGCAACAGATATGGCTACACCTTC,CASSNRYGYTF
13,TRBJ1-2,TRBD1,NA,TRBV7-6,TGTGCCAGCAGCCCAGGACAGGACTATGGCTACACCTTC,CASSPGQDYGYTF
12,TRBJ1-2,NA,NA,TRBV29-1,TGCAGCGTTGAAGAAGGGGCATATGGCTACACCTTC,CSVEEGAYGYTF